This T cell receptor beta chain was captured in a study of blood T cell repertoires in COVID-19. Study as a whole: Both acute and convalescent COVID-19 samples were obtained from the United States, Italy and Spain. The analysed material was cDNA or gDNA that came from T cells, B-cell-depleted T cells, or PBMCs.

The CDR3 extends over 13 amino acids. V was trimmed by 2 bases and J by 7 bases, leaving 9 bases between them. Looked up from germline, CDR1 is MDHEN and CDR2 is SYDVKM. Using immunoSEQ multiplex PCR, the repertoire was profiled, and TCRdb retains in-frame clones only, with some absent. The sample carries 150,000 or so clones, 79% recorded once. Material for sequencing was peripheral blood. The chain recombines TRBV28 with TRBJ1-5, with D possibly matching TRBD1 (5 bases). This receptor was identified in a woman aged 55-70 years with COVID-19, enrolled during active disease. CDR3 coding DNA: TGTGCCAGCAGTTTAGGAGGGACCCAGCCCCAGCATTTT. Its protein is CASSLGGTQPQHF.